The 13 T cell receptor beta chains below come from one sample, sequenced in a study of CD8 T cells in ankylosing spondylitis. For these receptors, no antigen is known. The study's findings and limits: Blood from ankylosing spondylitis patients appeared to carry a characteristic roughly 8-variant TCR beta motif.

TCRdb re-called the 5' RACE reads through MiXCR, storing one row per CDR3 protein. The table lists approximately 500,000 distinct CDR3 sequences, roughly 13% of them singletons. Sequencing was performed on blood, either unsorted or a sorted T cell fraction (not recorded which). The receptors derive from a male donor with ankylosing spondylitis.

This clonotype has a handful of counts. The chain couples TRBV28 to TRBJ2-5, with TRBD1 identical over 8 bases. CDR3 length equals 14 residues. Germline lookup yields CDR1 MDHEN and CDR2 SYDVKM. Unmatched junction bases numbered 4, after V lost 2 bases and J lost 5 bases. The CDR3 loop reads CASSLIGQGETQYF. The CDR3 DNA is TGTGCCAGCAGTTTAATCGGACAGGGCGAGACCCAGTACTTC.

This chain joins TRBV23-1 and TRBJ2-1; D remains ambiguous. TRBV23-1 is an ORF for which the function is uncertain. This CDR3 spans 12 amino acids. V was trimmed by 6 bases and J by 9 bases, leaving 12 bases between them. CDR3 sequence: CASSDDSGEQFF. CDR3 DNA sequence: TGCGCCAGCAGCGATGACTCTGGTGAGCAGTTCTTC.

This clonotype has only a few counts. The chain carries TRBV28 and TRBJ2-7; 9 nucleotides match TRBD2. The V segment lost 1 base and the J segment 10 bases; nucleotides outside the gene matches: 11. CDR1 and CDR2 (germline): MDHEN, SYDVKM. The CDR3 is made up of 15 amino acids. The CDR3 loop is CASSLLGASGNVQYV. The CDR3 DNA is TGTGCCAGCAGTTTATTAGGGGCTAGCGGGAATGTCCAGTACGTC.

This clonotype was seen more than once but under ten times. V gene TRBV7-2 combines with J gene TRBJ2-7; D might be TRBD1 (5 bases). There are 14 residues in the CDR3. CDR1 and CDR2 from the germline V gene are SGHTA and FQGNSA. The V gene lost 1 base and the J gene lost 0 bases, with 7 bases spanning the gap. CDR3 sequence (DNA): TGTGCCAGCAGCTTAGATGGACACTCCTACGAGCAGTACTTC. Translated, it gives CASSLDGHSYEQYF.

A few counts support this clonotype. This sequence joins TRBV20-1 and TRBJ1-2, with D possibly TRBD1 on 5 matching bases. The CDR3 sequence is 16 residues long. V lost 4 bases and J 0 bases, leaving 18 bases between the germline ends. The germline V gene encodes CDR1 DFQATT and CDR2 SNEGSKA (reference sequence). The CDR3 is CSATQGAGRSNYGYTF. CDR3 coding DNA: TGCAGTGCTACCCAAGGGGCCGGTCGGTCTAACTATGGCTACACCTTC.

In this sample, this clonotype turned up a few times. One end of the junction is discordant with germline, which a read error may explain. The chain is built from TRBV20-1 and TRBJ1-2; possible D gene TRBD1, 5 bases. The germline V gene encodes CDR1 DFQATT and CDR2 SNEGSKA (reference sequence). This CDR3 is 12 amino acids long. This chain's CDR3 is CSARYLGAEVAF. DNA for the CDR3: TGCAGTGCTAGATATCTAGGGGCGGAGGTGGCCTTC.

The genes are TRBV7-2 and TRBJ2-7; 9 bases line up with TRBD1. The ends lost 4 bases at V and 10 bases at J; junction bases unmatched: 11. Germline V gene lookup returns CDR1 SGHTA and CDR2 FQGNSA. The CDR3 has 14 amino acids. CDR3 in DNA: TGTGCCAGCAGCTCGACCGGGACAGGGTTAAAACAGTACTTC. Protein product: CASSSTGTGLKQYF.

The rearrangement joins TRBV4-1 to TRBJ2-1; no reliable D call. This CDR3 has 15 amino acids. V shed 2 bases and J shed 2 bases, with 10 bases lying between them. Germline lookup yields CDR1 MGHRA and CDR2 YSYEKL. The chain's CDR3 is CASSQQQLPYNEQFF. CDR3 nucleotide sequence: TGCGCCAGCAGCCAACAGCAACTACCCTACAATGAGCAGTTCTTC.

The rearrangement uses TRBV7-2 and TRBJ2-1; 12 bases are shared with TRBD2. CDR3 length equals 16 residues. V gave up 5 bases and J gave up 3 bases; unmatched junction bases: 5. The germline gives CDR1 SGHTA, CDR2 FQGNSA. The chain's CDR3 is CASSTRTSGVYNEQFF. CDR3 DNA sequence: TGTGCCAGCAGCACCAGGACTAGCGGGGTCTACAATGAGCAGTTCTTC.

The V call is TRBV20-1, the J call TRBJ1-1, with TRBD1 as a possible D gene (6 bases). This CDR3 is built from 13 residues. Trimming removed 1 base from V and 8 bases from J, with 14 bases in between. Looked up from germline, CDR1 is DFQATT and CDR2 is SNEGSKA (reference sequence). As DNA, the CDR3 is TGCAGTGCTAGAGCCTCTCCAGGACAGGAAGCTTTCTTT. Amino acid sequence: CSARASPGQEAFF.

The chain carries TRBV18 and TRBJ2-1, with 10 bases fitting TRBD1. V was pared by 4 bases and J by 8 bases, with 8 bases of the junction left unmatched. CDR3 length equals 15 residues. Germline loops: CDR1 KGHSH, CDR2 LQKENI. CDR3 residues: CASSLWDRGVDEQFF. CDR3 nucleotide sequence: TGTGCCAGCTCACTCTGGGACAGGGGAGTAGATGAGCAGTTCTTC.

V and J are TRBV27 and TRBJ1-1; weak D call: TRBD1 (5 bases). With 6 bases removed from V and 2 bases from J, the gap between germline ends came to 13 bases. The CDR3 is 14 amino acids. Germline values: CDR1 MNHEY, CDR2 SMNVEV (reference sequence). This chain's CDR3 is CASSFDRFNTEAFF. The CDR3 region has the DNA TGTGCCAGCAGCTTCGACAGATTTAACACTGAAGCTTTCTTT.

The chain links TRBV6-5 to TRBJ2-2; no definite D call. V lost 4 bases to trimming and J lost 6 bases, with 18 bases between them. The CDR3 has 16 residues. Germline loops: CDR1 MNHEY, CDR2 SVGAGI. The CDR3 nucleotides are TGTGCCAGCAGTTTTCTCGAGTTTCTTGGCGCCGGGGAGCTGTTTTTT. Translation: CASSFLEFLGAGELFF.